The entry that follows covers one T cell receptor (beta chain) sequence. Antigen unknown. TCRdb's table, derived via immunoSEQ multiplex PCR, lists solely in-frame clones and lacks some. The sample holds about 960,000 clones, more than 75% seen once. The CDR3 contains 13 residues. CDR1 and CDR2 from the germline V gene are SQVTM and ANQGSEA. Between the trimmed V and J ends, which lost 7 bases and 1 base, there was a span of 12 bases. The data belong to a study of shared clonotypes between healthy human individuals. Study outcomes and limitations: Clonotype sharing among donors likely depends on sequencing depth. Clonotype sharing across several donors was observed for 4% to 5.5% of naive CD4 clonotypes.

CD4+ cell separation produced CD45RA+ naive and CD45RA-negative memory subsets. The sequence came from a man between 18 and 29 years old in good health. The chain is built from TRBV29-1 and TRBJ2-3, with D hard to call. The sequenced sample consisted of memory CD4+ T cells sorted from blood. Described subset: CD45RA-negative fraction. CDR3 amino acids: CSANQKGTDTQYF. The CDR3 DNA sequence: TGCAGCGCCAACCAAAAGGGCACAGATACGCAGTATTTT.